This is a list of T cell receptor beta chains from one sample in a study of T-cell reconstitution after alpha-beta-depleted transplantation in children. Each CDR3 protein is one row after TCRdb ran MiXCR on the PCR reads. This table has a few hundred thousand distinct CDR3 sequences, around 19% appearing once. The starting material was PBMCs from the stem cell graft donor, obtained from the stem cell graft. These receptors came from a human donor who donated a stem cell graft to a child with acute lymphoblastic leukemia. CDR3s include the opening cysteine and the closing phenylalanine or tryptophan. A D gene is named only where the DNA matches it firmly. Expanded clones are given a class, and other clones once, few, many or no size at all.

clone size,D gene,J gene,V gene,CDR3 protein,CDR3 DNA
few,.,TRBJ1-1,TRBV7-9,CASSPAGGNTEAFF,TGTGCCAGCAGCCCCGCCGGAGGGAACACTGAAGCTTTCTTT
few,TRBD2,TRBJ2-5,TRBV6-5,CASSYSLMTSGIETQYF,TGTGCCAGCAGTTACTCCCTTATGACTAGCGGGATTGAGACCCAGTACTTC
.,.,TRBJ1-2,TRBV27,CASIIDRNYGYTF,TGTGCCAGCATCATCGACAGGAACTATGGCTACACCTTC
.,.,TRBJ2-5,TRBV11-2,CASSLEGQPPETQYF,TGTGCCAGCAGCTTAGAGGGACAACCTCCCGAGACCCAGTACTTC
.,TRBD2,TRBJ2-1,TRBV20-1,CSANGLAGRYNEQFF,TGCAGTGCTAACGGACTAGCGGGCCGCTACAATGAGCAGTTCTTC
few,.,TRBJ2-1,TRBV5-1,CASSIGQSSYNEQFF,TGCGCCAGCAGCATCGGACAAAGCTCCTACAATGAGCAGTTCTTC
many,TRBD1,TRBJ1-1,TRBV12-3/TRBV12-4,CASSTGTGGTEAFF,TGTGCCAGCAGTACCGGGACAGGAGGCACTGAAGCTTTCTTT
.,.,TRBJ2-3,TRBV21-1,CASSKDGLAGETIDTQYF,TGTGCCAGCAGCAAAGATGGACTAGCGGGAGAGACCATAGATACGCAGTATTTT
.,.,TRBJ2-4,TRBV2,CASSDQNIQYF,TGTGCCAGCAGTGACCAAAACATTCAGTACTTC
few,.,TRBJ1-4,TRBV6-1,CASKYGVQYPPTNEKLFF,TGTGCCAGCAAATACGGGGTGCAATATCCCCCAACTAATGAAAAACTGTTTTTT
few,.,TRBJ1-6,TRBV5-1,CASSLDVTPLHF,TGCGCCAGCAGCTTGGACGTTACACCCCTCCACTTT
.,TRBD2,TRBJ2-7,TRBV27,CASSYVSGSVNEQYF,TGTGCCAGCAGTTATGTTAGCGGGAGCGTAAACGAGCAGTACTTC
few,TRBD1,TRBJ2-3,TRBV3-1,CASSPPGQGMDTQYF,TGTGCCAGCAGCCCTCCGGGACAGGGCATGGATACGCAGTATTTT
.,.,TRBJ1-4,TRBV12-3/TRBV12-4,CASSLGMGFSEKLFF,TGTGCCAGCAGTTTAGGGATGGGGTTTAGTGAAAAACTGTTTTTT
.,.,TRBJ2-3,TRBV29-1,CSGSWNSDTQYF,TGCAGCGGGTCGTGGAATTCCGATACGCAGTATTTT
few,.,TRBJ2-7,TRBV6-5,CASSYGFSGISSYEQYF,TGTGCCAGCAGTTACGGGTTTAGCGGTATCAGCTCCTACGAGCAGTACTTC
.,.,TRBJ2-1,TRBV12-3/TRBV12-4,CASTPGQYNEQFF,TGTGCCAGCACCCCGGGACAATACAATGAGCAGTTCTTC
.,.,TRBJ2-5,TRBV5-1,CASASGPLGGETQYF,TGCGCCAGCGCCTCCGGACCACTTGGCGGAGAGACCCAGTACTTC
.,.,TRBJ1-5,TRBV30,CAWSVWPEPQHF,TGTGCCTGGAGTGTATGGCCGGAGCCCCAGCATTTT
.,.,TRBJ2-7,TRBV7-9,CASSFSGRGYEQYF,TGTGCCAGCAGCTTCAGCGGTCGGGGCTACGAGCAGTACTTC
few,TRBD2,TRBJ2-3,TRBV5-4,CASRLRGGPADTQYF,TGTGCCAGCAGACTCCGGGGGGGGCCGGCAGATACGCAGTATTTT
.,TRBD1,TRBJ1-1,TRBV5-1,CASSLGQPYEAFF,TGCGCCAGCAGCCTGGGACAGCCCTATGAAGCTTTCTTT
few,TRBD2,TRBJ2-3,TRBV10-3,CAISENSGRRKREGPDTQYF,TGTGCCATCAGTGAGAACAGCGGGAGGAGGAAGAGAGAGGGTCCAGATACGCAGTATTTT
.,TRBD1,TRBJ2-7,TRBV5-1,CASSLRDSYSYEQYF,TGCGCCAGCAGCTTACGGGACAGTTACTCCTACGAGCAGTACTTC
.,.,TRBJ2-1,TRBV10-3,CAISEVDSSYNEQFF,TGTGCCATCAGTGAAGTCGACAGCTCCTACAATGAGCAGTTCTTC
.,.,TRBJ2-7,TRBV12-3/TRBV12-4,CASSVPTEAFYEQYF,TGTGCCAGCAGTGTACCGACTGAAGCCTTCTACGAGCAGTACTTC
few,TRBD1,TRBJ2-1,TRBV10-3,CAIGQGALYEQFF,TGTGCCATCGGACAGGGGGCTTTGTATGAGCAGTTCTTC
few,.,TRBJ1-2,TRBV6-5,CASNPLAGYGYTF,TGTGCCAGCAATCCCCTCGCCGGCTATGGCTACACCTTC
.,.,TRBJ2-1,TRBV15,CATSREGEKSYNEQFF,TGTGCCACCAGCAGAGAAGGGGAGAAATCCTACAATGAGCAGTTCTTC
few,TRBD2,TRBJ2-1,TRBV10-3,CAIRLSGRWNEQFF,TGTGCCATCAGGCTTAGCGGGAGATGGAATGAGCAGTTCTTC
.,TRBD2,TRBJ2-1,TRBV10-2,CASTTSGRAYNEQFF,TGCGCCAGCACAACTAGCGGGAGGGCCTACAATGAGCAGTTCTTC
.,.,TRBJ2-7,TRBV12-3/TRBV12-4,CASSTTGGGEQYF,TGTGCCAGCAGTACCACTGGGGGCGGCGAGCAGTACTTC
.,.,TRBJ1-6,TRBV12-3/TRBV12-4,CASSLGFSPLHF,TGTGCCAGCAGTTTAGGCTTCTCACCCCTCCACTTT
many,.,TRBJ1-6,TRBV4-2,CASSQDAPGKGSPLHF,TGTGCCAGCAGCCAAGATGCACCGGGCAAGGGGTCACCCCTCCACTTT
few,.,TRBJ2-1,TRBV14,CASSQEIARGYNEQFF,TGTGCCAGCAGCCAAGAAATAGCGCGAGGCTACAATGAGCAGTTCTTC
.,.,TRBJ2-5,TRBV9,CASSLPDSQETQYF,TGTGCCAGCAGCCTCCCGGACTCTCAAGAGACCCAGTACTTC
.,TRBD1,TRBJ1-2,TRBV29-1,CSARDRVSYGYTF,TGCAGCGCCCGGGACAGGGTGTCTTATGGCTACACCTTC
few,.,TRBJ2-7,TRBV20-1,CSARVVGLEGGEQYF,TGCAGTGCTAGAGTGGTGGGTCTTGAAGGAGGCGAGCAGTACTTC
.,.,TRBJ1-2,TRBV5-1,CASSLNRDNYGYTF,TGCGCCAGCAGCTTGAACAGAGATAACTATGGCTACACCTTC
few,.,TRBJ2-1,TRBV20-1,CSARVFGESSYNEQFF,TGCAGTGCTAGAGTCTTTGGTGAGAGCTCCTACAATGAGCAGTTCTTC
.,TRBD2,TRBJ2-2,TRBV11-1,CASSSRTSGLNGPGELFF,TGTGCCAGCAGCTCCCGGACTAGCGGTCTGAATGGTCCCGGGGAGCTGTTTTTT
few,TRBD2,TRBJ2-1,TRBV7-3,CASSLLGGSGYNEQFF,TGTGCCAGCAGCTTACTTGGCGGGAGTGGCTACAATGAGCAGTTCTTC
once,.,TRBJ2-7,TRBV19,CASSMEDFYEQYF,TGTGCCAGTAGTATGGAAGACTTTTACGAGCAGTACTTC
.,TRBD1,TRBJ2-7,TRBV25-1,CASSEAPDRHYEQYF,TGTGCCAGCAGTGAGGCTCCGGACAGGCACTACGAGCAGTACTTC
few,.,TRBJ2-2,TRBV27,CASSLFPSGEGRTGELFF,TGTGCCAGCAGTTTATTTCCCTCGGGTGAGGGGCGCACCGGGGAGCTGTTTTTT
few,.,TRBJ1-2,TRBV12-3/TRBV12-4,CASSFGFYDGYTF,TGTGCCAGCAGTTTTGGATTTTATGATGGCTACACCTTC
.,.,TRBJ2-7,TRBV10-3,CAISSSESSYEQYF,TGTGCCATCAGCTCTAGCGAGAGCTCCTACGAGCAGTACTTC
few,TRBD2,TRBJ2-3,TRBV5-1,CASSLALLAGAGTDTQYF,TGCGCCAGCAGCTTGGCCCTCCTAGCGGGAGCTGGCACAGATACGCAGTATTTT
.,.,TRBJ1-1,TRBV11-2,CASSLGGVTKNTEAFF,TGTGCCAGCAGCTTGGGGGGGGTAACGAAGAACACTGAAGCTTTCTTT
.,.,TRBJ2-2,TRBV7-2,CASGVGAGELFF,TGTGCCAGCGGAGTGGGGGCCGGGGAGCTGTTTTTT